These 5 T cell receptor beta chains were sequenced from one sample in a study of blood T cell repertoires in COVID-19. Libraries were prepared by immunoSEQ multiplex PCR; TCRdb keeps only in-frame clonotypes and omits some of them. Of 140,000 to 150,000 clones listed, 65% to 90% are singletons. The sample was peripheral blood. Receptors originate from a human donor in a cohort sampled during active COVID-19.

V and J are TRBV25-1 and TRBJ2-7; TRBD1 matches at 10 bases. From germline, CDR1 is MGHDK and CDR2 SYGVNS. Trimming removed 6 bases from V and 4 bases from J; junction bases left unmatched: 9. This CDR3 is 15 amino acids long. In DNA form, the CDR3 reads TGTGCCAGCAGGCTCCCGACAGGGGGCCGGTACGAGCAGTACTTC. Its protein product is CASRLPTGGRYEQYF.

The rearrangement links TRBV3-1 (or the pseudogene TRBV3-2) to TRBJ1-5; D perhaps matches TRBD1 (6 bases). V shed 0 bases and J shed 3 bases, with 15 bases lying between them. Germline values: CDR1 LGHDT, CDR2 YNNKEL (reference sequence). The CDR3 sequence is 17 residues long. CDR3 DNA: TGTGCCAGCAGCCAAGAGCGGCCGCGACAGGACAATCAGCCCCAGCATTTT. This codes for CASSQERPRQDNQPQHF.

The chain combines TRBV6-2 or TRBV6-3 with TRBJ2-7; 10 positions agree with TRBD2. Losses at the gene ends were 2 bases for V and 6 bases for J; bases not matched to a gene: 4. CDR1 is MNHEY, CDR2 SVGEGT, per germline. The CDR3 has 14 amino acids. CDR3 nucleotide sequence: TGTGCCAGCAGTTACGCTAGCGGGAGACCCGAGCAGTACTTC. It specifies CASSYASGRPEQYF.

In its sample, this clone was seen once. The gene calls are TRBV15 and TRBJ2-3, with D perhaps TRBD1 (6 bases). CDR1 is LNHNV and CDR2 is YYDKDF in the germline V gene (reference sequence). V shed 3 bases and J shed 6 bases, with 13 bases lying between them. The CDR3 runs to 14 residues. The CDR3 region has the DNA TGTGCCACCAGCAGCAGACAGGCAGGGGATACGCAGTATTTT. Its protein product is CATSSRQAGDTQYF.

V and J are TRBV9 and TRBJ2-7; 10 nucleotides line up with TRBD1. CDR1 and CDR2 (germline): SGDLS, YYNGEE. This CDR3 region has 15 residues. J lost 4 bases, V lost 0 bases, and 4 bases had no gene match. The CDR3, as DNA: TGTGCCAGCAGCGTAGAGGGACAGGGGTGGTACGAGCAGTACTTC. Protein: CASSVEGQGWYEQYF.